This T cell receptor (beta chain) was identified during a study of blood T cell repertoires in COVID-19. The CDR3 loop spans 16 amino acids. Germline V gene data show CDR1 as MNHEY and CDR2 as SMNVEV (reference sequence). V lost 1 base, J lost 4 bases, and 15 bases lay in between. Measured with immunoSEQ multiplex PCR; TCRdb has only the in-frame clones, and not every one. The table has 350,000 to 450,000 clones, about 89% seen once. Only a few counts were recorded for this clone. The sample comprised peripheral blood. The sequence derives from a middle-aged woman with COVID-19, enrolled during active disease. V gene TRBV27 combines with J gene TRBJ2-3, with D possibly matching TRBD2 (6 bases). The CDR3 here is CASSLLGGITADTQYF. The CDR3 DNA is TGTGCCAGCAGTTTATTAGGCGGGATAACTGCAGATACGCAGTATTTT.